The rows below give T cell receptor beta chains drawn from one sample of a study of regulatory T cells in long-lasting Graves disease. One entry per CDR3 protein, called by TCRdb with MiXCR from the multiplex PCR reads. Of more than 400,000 distinct CDR3 sequences in the sample, around 15% were seen once. The sample also formed part of further work on T cells in Graves' hyperthyroidism and ophthalmopathy.

Sequencing was performed on peripheral blood mononuclear cells (PBMCs), taken at new diagnosis, from a patient treated with antithyroid drugs. The receptors derive from a man aged 40-55 years with Graves disease. Both conserved end residues are part of each CDR3. D genes are given only for firm matches. Expanded clones get a size class; other rows say once, few or many, or leave the size out.

TRBV27	TRBD2	TRBJ2-1	many	CASNPTSGKSEQFF	TGTGCCAGCAATCCGACTAGCGGGAAAAGTGAGCAGTTCTTC
TRBV19	TRBD1	TRBJ1-2	few	CASSMGGQWMHGYTF	TGTGCCAGTAGTATGGGGGGACAGTGGATGCATGGCTACACCTTC
TRBV20-1	-	TRBJ2-7	many	CSAHQLRNDRAGDEQYF	TGCAGTGCCCACCAACTTAGGAACGACAGGGCGGGGGACGAGCAGTACTTC
TRBV14	-	TRBJ1-1	-	CASSQDGRPNTEAFF	TGTGCCAGCAGCCAAGATGGGAGACCGAACACTGAAGCTTTCTTT
TRBV25-1	-	TRBJ2-2	few	CASSESRGSTGELFF	TGTGCCAGCAGTGAGAGCCGTGGGAGCACCGGGGAGCTGTTTTTT
TRBV20-1	TRBD2	TRBJ2-7	many	CSARDTGGDLGLREQYF	TGCAGTGCTAGAGATACGGGAGGGGATTTGGGTCTACGAGAGCAGTACTTC
TRBV19	TRBD2	TRBJ2-4	-	CASTPSWGGDIQYF	TGTGCCAGTACCCCGTCCTGGGGGGGAGACATTCAGTACTTC
TRBV10-3	TRBD2	TRBJ2-3	-	CAISESAGGADTQYF	TGTGCCATCAGTGAGTCGGCGGGAGGGGCGGATACGCAGTATTTT
TRBV14	TRBD2	TRBJ2-5	few	CASSQTTSGLPQETQYF	TGTGCCAGCAGCCAGACCACTAGCGGACTACCCCAAGAGACCCAGTACTTC
TRBV12-5	-	TRBJ1-1	many	CASGLPHGTNTEAFF	TGTGCTAGTGGTTTGCCACACGGGACGAACACTGAAGCTTTCTTT
TRBV20-1	-	TRBJ2-2	once	CSASISGYTGELFF	TGCAGTGCTAGTATTAGCGGTTACACCGGGGAGCTGTTTTTT
TRBV5-1	TRBD1	TRBJ2-7	once	CASSVGGTGGNGYEQYF	TGCGCCAGCAGCGTTGGAGGGACAGGGGGCAACGGCTACGAGCAGTACTTC
TRBV11-3	-	TRBJ2-2	many	CASSLGGTPTGELFF	TGTGCCAGCAGCTTAGGGGGGACTCCCACCGGGGAGCTGTTTTTT
TRBV7-8	-	TRBJ2-3	many	CASSLVFGADTQYF	TGTGCCAGCAGCTTAGTGTTTGGCGCCGATACGCAGTATTTT
TRBV27	TRBD2	TRBJ2-1	many	CASSLSSSGPLGGNEQFF	TGTGCCAGCAGTTTATCGAGCAGCGGGCCTCTCGGGGGGAATGAGCAGTTCTTC
TRBV13	TRBD1	TRBJ2-5	many	CASSFAQGRQETQYF	TGTGCCAGCAGCTTTGCACAGGGGCGCCAAGAGACCCAGTACTTC
TRBV28	-	TRBJ2-6	many	CASSLTYRSGANVLTF	TGTGCCAGCAGCCTTACTTATCGCTCTGGGGCCAACGTCCTGACTTTC
TRBV7-8	TRBD1	TRBJ2-2	many	CASSFRGQAYSNTGELFF	TGTGCCAGCAGCTTTAGGGGACAGGCTTATTCGAACACCGGGGAGCTGTTTTTT
TRBV13	TRBD1	TRBJ2-7	many	CASSLTAGRGRNEQYF	TGTGCCAGCAGCTTAACAGCTGGCAGGGGGCGGAACGAGCAGTACTTC
TRBV10-2	-	TRBJ1-2	-	CASTEGGYGYTF	TGCGCCAGCACGGAGGGAGGGTATGGCTACACCTTC
TRBV7-9	TRBD1	TRBJ2-1	-	CASSSTTGEDNEQFF	TGTGCCAGCAGCTCCACGACAGGGGAAGACAATGAGCAGTTCTTC
TRBV18	TRBD1	TRBJ1-1	many	CASSRPGQGHTEAFF	TGTGCCAGCTCAAGGCCGGGACAGGGCCACACTGAAGCTTTCTTT